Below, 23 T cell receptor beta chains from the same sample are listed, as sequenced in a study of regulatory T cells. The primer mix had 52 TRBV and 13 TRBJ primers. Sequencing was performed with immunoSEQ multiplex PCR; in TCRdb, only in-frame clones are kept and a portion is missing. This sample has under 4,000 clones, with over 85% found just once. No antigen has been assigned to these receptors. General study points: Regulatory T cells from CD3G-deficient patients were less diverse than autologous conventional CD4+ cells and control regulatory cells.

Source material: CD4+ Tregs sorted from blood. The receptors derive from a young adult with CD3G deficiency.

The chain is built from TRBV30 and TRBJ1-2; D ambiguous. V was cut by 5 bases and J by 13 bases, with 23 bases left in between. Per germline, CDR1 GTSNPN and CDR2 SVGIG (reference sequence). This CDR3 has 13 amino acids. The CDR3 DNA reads TGTGCCTGGCACTGGAGGTCCGTGGCGGGATTCACCTTC. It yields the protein CAWHWRSVAGFTF.

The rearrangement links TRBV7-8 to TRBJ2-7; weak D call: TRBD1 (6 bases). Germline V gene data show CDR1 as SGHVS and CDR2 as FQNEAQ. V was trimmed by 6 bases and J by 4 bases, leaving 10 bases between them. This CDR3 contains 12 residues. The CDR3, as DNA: TGTGCCAGCAGAAGGGGGATGTACGAGCAGTACTTC. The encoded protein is CASRRGMYEQYF.

The CDR3 region is CASSPSSGGYTF. The CDR3 DNA follows: TGTGCCAGCAGTCCCAGCAGCGGAGGCTACACCTTC. This chain links TRBV6-6 with TRBJ1-2, with D unclear. Germline V gene data show CDR1 as MNHNY and CDR2 as SVGAGI (reference sequence). The ends were cut back, 5 bases at V and 8 bases at J, with 12 bases in the middle. This CDR3 is built from 12 residues.

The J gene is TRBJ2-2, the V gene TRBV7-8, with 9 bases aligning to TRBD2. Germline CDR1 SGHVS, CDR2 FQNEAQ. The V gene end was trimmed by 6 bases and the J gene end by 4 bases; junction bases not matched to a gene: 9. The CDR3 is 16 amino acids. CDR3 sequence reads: CASSSVPLAGTGELFF. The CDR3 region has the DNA TGTGCCAGCAGTTCTGTGCCACTAGCGGGCACCGGGGAGCTGTTTTTT.

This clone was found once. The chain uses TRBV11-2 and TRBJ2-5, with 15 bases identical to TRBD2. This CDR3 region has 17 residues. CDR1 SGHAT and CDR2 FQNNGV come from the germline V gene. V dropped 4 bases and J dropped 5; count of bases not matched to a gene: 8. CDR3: CASSSGTSGGLRETQYF. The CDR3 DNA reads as TGTGCCAGCAGCTCTGGGACTAGCGGGGGGCTGCGGGAGACCCAGTACTTC.

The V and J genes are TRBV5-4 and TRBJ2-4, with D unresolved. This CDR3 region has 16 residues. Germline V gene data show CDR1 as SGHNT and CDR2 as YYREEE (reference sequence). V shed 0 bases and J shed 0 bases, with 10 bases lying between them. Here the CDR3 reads CASSLGSSLAKNIQYF. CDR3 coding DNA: TGTGCCAGCAGCTTGGGCAGTTCCCTAGCCAAAAACATTCAGTACTTC.

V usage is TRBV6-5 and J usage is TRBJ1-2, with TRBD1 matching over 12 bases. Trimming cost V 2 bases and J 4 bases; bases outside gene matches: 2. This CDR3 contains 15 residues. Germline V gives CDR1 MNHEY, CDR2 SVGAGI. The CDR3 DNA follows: TGTGCCAGCAGTTACAGGGACAGGGGGCTCTATGGCTACACCTTC. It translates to CASSYRDRGLYGYTF.

CDR3 region: CASSFSSYEQYF. The DNA of the CDR3 is TGTGCCAGCTCGTTTAGCTCCTACGAGCAGTACTTC. The rearrangement joins TRBV18 to TRBJ2-7; no reliable D call. CDR1 is KGHSH and CDR2 is LQKENI in the germline V gene. The CDR3 runs 12 residues. Trimming removed 6 bases from V and 0 bases from J, with 6 bases in between.

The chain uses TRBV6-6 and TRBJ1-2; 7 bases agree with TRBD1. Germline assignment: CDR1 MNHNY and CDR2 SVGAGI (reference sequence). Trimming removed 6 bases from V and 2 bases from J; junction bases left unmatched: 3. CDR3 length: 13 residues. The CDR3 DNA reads TGTGCCAGCAGCGAGACAGGGAACTATGGCTACACCTTC. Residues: CASSETGNYGYTF.

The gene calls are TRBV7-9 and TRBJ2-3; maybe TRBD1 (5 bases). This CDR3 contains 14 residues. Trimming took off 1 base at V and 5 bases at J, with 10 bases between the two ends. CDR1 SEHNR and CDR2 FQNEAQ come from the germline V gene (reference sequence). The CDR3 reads CASSLGTSQDTQYF. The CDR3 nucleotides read TGTGCCAGCAGCTTAGGGACATCACAAGATACGCAGTATTTT. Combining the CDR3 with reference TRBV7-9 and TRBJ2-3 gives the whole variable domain DTGVSQNPRHKITKRGQNVTFRCDPISEHNRLYWYRQTLGQGPEFLTYFQNEAQLEKSRLLSDRFSAERPKGSFSTLEIQRTEQGDSAMYLCASSLGTSQDTQYFGPGTRLTVL.

The CDR3 DNA sequence: TGTGCCAGCCAACCGGGACAGGCCATCTACGAGCAGTACTTC. It codes for CASQPGQAIYEQYF. J is TRBJ2-7 and V is TRBV18; 8 positions agree with TRBD1. This CDR3 is 14 amino acids long. The trim removed 8 bases at V and 3 bases at J, leaving 9 bases unmatched. Germline assignment: CDR1 KGHSH and CDR2 LQKENI.

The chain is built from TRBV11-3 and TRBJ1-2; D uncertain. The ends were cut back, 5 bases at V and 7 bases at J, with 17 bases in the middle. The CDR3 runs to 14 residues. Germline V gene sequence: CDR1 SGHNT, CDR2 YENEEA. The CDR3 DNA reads TGTGCCAGCAGCCTCCATGGGCGTATTTCTGGCTACACCTTC. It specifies CASSLHGRISGYTF.

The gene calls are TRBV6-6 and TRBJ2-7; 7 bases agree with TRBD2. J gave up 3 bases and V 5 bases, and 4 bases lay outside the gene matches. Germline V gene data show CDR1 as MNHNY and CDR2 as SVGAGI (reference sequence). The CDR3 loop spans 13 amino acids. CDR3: CASSPPGGYEQYF. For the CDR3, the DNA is TGTGCCAGCAGTCCCCCGGGGGGCTACGAGCAGTACTTC.

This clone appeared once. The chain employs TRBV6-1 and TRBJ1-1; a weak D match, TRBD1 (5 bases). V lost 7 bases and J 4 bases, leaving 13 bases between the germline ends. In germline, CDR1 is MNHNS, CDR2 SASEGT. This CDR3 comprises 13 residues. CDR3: CASKAMGGTEAFF. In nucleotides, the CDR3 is TGTGCCAGCAAGGCAATGGGGGGCACTGAAGCTTTCTTT.

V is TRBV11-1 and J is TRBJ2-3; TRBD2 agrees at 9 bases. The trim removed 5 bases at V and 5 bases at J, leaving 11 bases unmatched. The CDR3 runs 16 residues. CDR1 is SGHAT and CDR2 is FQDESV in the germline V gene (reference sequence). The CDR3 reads CASSPWRGGAVDTQYF. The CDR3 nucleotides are TGTGCCAGCAGCCCGTGGCGGGGGGGCGCGGTAGATACGCAGTATTTT. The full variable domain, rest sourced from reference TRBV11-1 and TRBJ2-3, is EAEVAQSPRYKITEKSQAVAFWCDPISGHATLYWYRQILGQGPELLVQFQDESVVDDSQLPKDRFSAERLKGVDSTLKIQPAELGDSAMYLCASSPWRGGAVDTQYFGPGTRLTVL.

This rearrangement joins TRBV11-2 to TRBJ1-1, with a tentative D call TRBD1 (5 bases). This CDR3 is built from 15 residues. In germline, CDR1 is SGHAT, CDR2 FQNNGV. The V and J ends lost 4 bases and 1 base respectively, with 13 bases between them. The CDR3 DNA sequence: TGTGCCAGCAGCTCCACCGAGGGGTGGAACACTGAAGCTTTCTTT. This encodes CASSSTEGWNTEAFF.

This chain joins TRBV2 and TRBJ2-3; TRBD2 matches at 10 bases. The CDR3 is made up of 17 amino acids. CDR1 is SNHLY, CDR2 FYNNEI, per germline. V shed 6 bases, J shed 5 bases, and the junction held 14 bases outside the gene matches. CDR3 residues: CASSEREGPRIRDTQYF. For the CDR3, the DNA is TGTGCCAGCAGCGAGCGGGAGGGCCCTCGAATAAGAGATACGCAGTATTTT. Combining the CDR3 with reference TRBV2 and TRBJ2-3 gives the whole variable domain EPEVTQTPSHQVTQMGQEVILRCVPISNHLYFYWYRQILGQKVEFLVSFYNNEISEKSEIFDDQFSVERPDGSNFTLKIRSTKLEDSAMYFCASSEREGPRIRDTQYFGPGTRLTVL.

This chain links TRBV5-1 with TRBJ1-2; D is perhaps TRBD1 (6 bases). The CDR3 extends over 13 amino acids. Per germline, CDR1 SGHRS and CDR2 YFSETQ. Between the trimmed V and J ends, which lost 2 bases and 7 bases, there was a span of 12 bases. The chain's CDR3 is CASSFSRGGGYTF. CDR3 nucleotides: TGCGCCAGCAGCTTTTCCAGGGGTGGTGGCTACACCTTC.

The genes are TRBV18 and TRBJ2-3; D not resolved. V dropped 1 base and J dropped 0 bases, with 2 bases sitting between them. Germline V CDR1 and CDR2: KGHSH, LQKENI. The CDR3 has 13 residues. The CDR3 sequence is CASSPQSTDTQYF. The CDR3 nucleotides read TGTGCCAGCTCACCACAGAGCACAGATACGCAGTATTTT.

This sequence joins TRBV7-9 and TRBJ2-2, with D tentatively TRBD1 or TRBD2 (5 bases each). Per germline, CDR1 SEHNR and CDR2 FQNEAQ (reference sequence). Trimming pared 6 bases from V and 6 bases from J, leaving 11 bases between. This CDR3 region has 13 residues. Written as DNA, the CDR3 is TGTGCCAGCAGACTCTGGGGGTCCGGGGAGCTGTTTTTT. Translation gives CASRLWGSGELFF.

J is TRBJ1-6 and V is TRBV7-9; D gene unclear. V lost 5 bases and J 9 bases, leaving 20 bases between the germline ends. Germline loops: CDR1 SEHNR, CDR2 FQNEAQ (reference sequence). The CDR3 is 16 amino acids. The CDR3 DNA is TGTGCCAGCAGCCTAACATTACCAGAGGCGGGTTCACCCCTCCACTTT. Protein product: CASSLTLPEAGSPLHF.

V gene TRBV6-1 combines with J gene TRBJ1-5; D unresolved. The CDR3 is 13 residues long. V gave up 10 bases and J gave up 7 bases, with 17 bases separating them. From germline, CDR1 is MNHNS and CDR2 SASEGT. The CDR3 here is CATNLDGRQPQHF. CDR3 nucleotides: TGTGCCACCAATCTGGACGGCAGGCAGCCCCAGCATTTT.

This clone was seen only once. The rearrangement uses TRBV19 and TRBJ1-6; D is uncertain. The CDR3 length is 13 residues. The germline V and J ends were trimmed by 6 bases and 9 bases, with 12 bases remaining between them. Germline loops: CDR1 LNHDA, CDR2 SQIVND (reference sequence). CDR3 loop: CASRAAQASPLHF. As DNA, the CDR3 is TGTGCCAGTAGAGCGGCACAAGCTTCACCCCTCCACTTT.